The table lists the clone carrying this T cell receptor (beta chain) with a few counts. What it binds is unknown. The record originates from a study of cytomegalovirus exposure and HLA in healthy donors. Use of 60 Vbeta and 13 Jbeta primers characterized the PCR. Some clones are missing from TCRdb's copy, which holds only in-frame ones; the method was immunoSEQ multiplex PCR. This sample yields 100,000 or so clones, of which roughly 71% are seen a single time; under 13% belongs to the top ten. The CDR3 totals 16 residues. CDR1 is SGHAT and CDR2 is FQNNGV in the germline V gene. Germline trimming cut 5 bases from V and 2 bases from J; bases unmatched to any gene: 4. Study-wide points: Most subjects' HLA-A and HLA-B alleles were reportedly predicted from TCR beta sequences. Over 150 TCR beta chains were listed as cytomegalovirus-associated. About 87% or about 30% of the time was how often most TCR beta V segments were productive, according to an earlier analysis.

The V gene is TRBV11-2, the J gene TRBJ2-6; TRBD1 matches at 9 bases. The sample taken for sequencing was PBMCs. This TCR was recovered from a man aged 40-55 years in good health and CMV-seropositive. The CDR3 sequence: CASSLTGGTGANVLTF. DNA of the CDR3: TGTGCCAGCAGCCTGACAGGGGGGACTGGGGCCAACGTCCTGACTTTC.